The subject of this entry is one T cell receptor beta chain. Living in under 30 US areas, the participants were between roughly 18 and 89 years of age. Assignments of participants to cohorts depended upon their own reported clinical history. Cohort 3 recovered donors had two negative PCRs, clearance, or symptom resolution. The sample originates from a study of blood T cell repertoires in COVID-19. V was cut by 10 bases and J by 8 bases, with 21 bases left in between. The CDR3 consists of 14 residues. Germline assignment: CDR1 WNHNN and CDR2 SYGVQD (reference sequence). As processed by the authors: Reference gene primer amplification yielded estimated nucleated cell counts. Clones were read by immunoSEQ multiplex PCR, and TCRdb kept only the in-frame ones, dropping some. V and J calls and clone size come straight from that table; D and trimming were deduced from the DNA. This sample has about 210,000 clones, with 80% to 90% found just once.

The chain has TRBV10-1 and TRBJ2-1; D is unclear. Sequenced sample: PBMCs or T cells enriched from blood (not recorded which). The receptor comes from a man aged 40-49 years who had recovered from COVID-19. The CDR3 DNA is TGCGCCAAACGTCCCGGGTACCCCCGGGATGAGCAGTTCTTC. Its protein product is CAKRPGYPRDEQFF.